The clone carrying this TCR beta chain has only a few counts. This CDR3 has 15 residues. Germline V gene lookup returns CDR1 MNHEY and CDR2 SVGAGI. Trimming shortened V by 0 bases and J by 1 base, and 6 bases separated the two germline ends. The data derive from a study of T cells in localized non-small cell lung cancer. The protocol was immunoSEQ multiplex PCR, while the TCRdb copy is restricted to in-frame clones and leaves out a portion. The data show tens of thousands of clones, almost 90% seen once. Sequencing used peripheral blood, obtained before any cancer treatment. J is TRBJ2-2 and V is TRBV6-5; unclear D gene. This TCR came from a woman between 35 and 75 years old with stage I lung adenocarcinoma. CDR3 sequence: CASSYSAGNTGELFF. CDR3 in DNA: TGTGCCAGCAGTTACTCGGCAGGGAACACCGGGGAGCTGTTTTTT.